The clone carrying this T cell receptor (beta chain) has just one count. This specimen comes from a study of blood T cell repertoires in COVID-19. The assay was immunoSEQ multiplex PCR, and TCRdb's table has in-frame clones only and misses some. The data show 200,000 or so clones, 89% seen once. CDR1 and CDR2 from the germline V gene are ENHRY and SYGVKD. Trimming took 9 bases from V and 4 from J; bases not matched to a gene: 4. The CDR3 runs to 13 residues. Source material: peripheral blood. The TCR was taken from a man aged 60-69 years who had recovered from COVID-19. V and J are TRBV10-3 and TRBJ1-1; 11 positions agree with TRBD1. CDR3: CAMRGTGGTEAFF. CDR3 DNA: TGTGCCATGAGGGGGACAGGGGGCACTGAAGCTTTCTTT.